A single sample gave rise to the 21 T cell receptor beta chains below, sequenced in a study of PD-L1 blockade in urothelial cancer. Sequencing was performed with immunoSEQ multiplex PCR; in TCRdb, only in-frame clones are kept and a portion is missing. Seen here are some 50,000 clones, approximately 85% observed once, and the top ten hold 1.9%. As for time point: peripheral blood 6 weeks after treatment start. The specimen comprised PBMCs, sampled around atezolizumab (anti-PD-L1) treatment. Receptors originate from a man in his fifties or sixties with urothelial cancer.

CDR3 bases: TGTGCCAGCTCAGCCAGACTAGGCGAGCAGTACTTC. This translates into CASSARLGEQYF. V and J are TRBV18 and TRBJ2-7, with a weak D call TRBD2 (6 bases). The germline gives CDR1 KGHSH, CDR2 LQKENI. The ends were cut back, 5 bases at V and 6 bases at J, with 11 bases in the middle. The CDR3 runs 12 residues.

The genes are TRBV30 and TRBJ2-7; D may be TRBD1 (6 bases). The germline V and J ends were trimmed by 1 base and 3 bases, with 19 bases remaining between them. Germline-derived CDR1 and CDR2 are GTSNPN and SVGIG (reference sequence). This CDR3 has 16 residues. The CDR3 DNA is TGTGCCTGGAGTGCGAAAACAGGGCGGAATTACTACGAGCAGTACTTC. Its translation: CAWSAKTGRNYYEQYF.

The chain carries TRBV6-5 and TRBJ1-2; D call uncertain. The CDR3 loop spans 14 amino acids. The V end was cut by 5 bases, the J end by 3 bases, with 13 bases between. The germline V gene has CDR1 MNHEY and CDR2 SVGAGI. Here the CDR3 reads CASSTTSVYYGYTF. The CDR3 DNA reads TGTGCCAGCAGTACAACAAGCGTTTACTATGGCTACACCTTC.

V and J are TRBV29-1 and TRBJ1-3, with D maybe TRBD1 (5 bases). The germline V gene has CDR1 SQVTM and CDR2 ANQGSEA. CDR3 length: 13 residues. Between the trimmed V and J ends, which lost 7 bases and 4 bases, there was a span of 14 bases. The CDR3 coding sequence is TGCAGCGCGTCGGGGGGAGGGGGAAACACCATATATTTT. This translates into CSASGGGGNTIYF.

The table lists this clone with a few counts. The chain couples TRBV19 to TRBJ2-2, with TRBD1 identical over 8 bases. The CDR3 has 14 amino acids. The germline CDR1 and CDR2 sequences are LNHDA and SQIVND (reference sequence). The ends lost 8 bases at V and 1 base at J; junction bases unmatched: 3. The CDR3 loop is CASDRGLNTGELFF. Written as DNA, the CDR3 is TGTGCCAGTGACAGGGGACTGAACACCGGGGAGCTGTTTTTT.

The chain joins TRBV2 to TRBJ2-3, with a possible D match to TRBD1 (6 bases). Looked up from germline, CDR1 is SNHLY and CDR2 is FYNNEI. V shed 6 bases and J shed 7 bases, with 20 bases lying between them. The CDR3 is made up of 15 amino acids. CDR3 in amino acids: CASRTGTPLQYTQYF. The DNA of the CDR3 is TGTGCCAGCAGGACCGGGACACCACTCCAATATACGCAGTATTTT. Full variable domain (missing parts from reference TRBV2 and TRBJ2-3): EPEVTQTPSHQVTQMGQEVILRCVPISNHLYFYWYRQILGQKVEFLVSFYNNEISEKSEIFDDQFSVERPDGSNFTLKIRSTKLEDSAMYFCASRTGTPLQYTQYFGPGTRLTVL.

V and J are TRBV5-1 and TRBJ2-7; 7 bases agree with TRBD2. The CDR3 contains 14 residues. The germline V gene has CDR1 SGHRS and CDR2 YFSETQ. V lost 6 bases and J lost 0; bases outside the gene matches: 6. As DNA, the CDR3 is TGCGCCAGCAATTGGGGGGGGGACTCCTACGAGCAGTACTTC. It translates to CASNWGGDSYEQYF.

The J gene is TRBJ2-3, the V gene TRBV21-1; TRBD2 is the table's D call and was not checked against the DNA. TRBV21-1 constitutes a pseudogene. The CDR3 loop spans 19 amino acids. The CDR3 DNA reads as TGTGCCAGCAGCACCCCGGGACTAGCGGGAGGCGAAAACACAGATACGCAGTATTTT. Protein: CASSTPGLAGGENTDTQYF.

Remarks on this clone: A junction end diverges from the germline sequence, so it may reflect a read error. The genes are TRBV14 and TRBJ2-3; TRBD2 might be the D (6 bases). Looked up from germline, CDR1 is SGHDN and CDR2 is FVKESK. This CDR3 comprises 16 residues. CDR3 bases: TGTGCCAGCAGCCAACTAGTTGGAGGGCGCACTGATACGCAGTATTTT. It yields the protein CASSQLVGGRTDTQYF.

This chain uses TRBV14 with TRBJ2-5; TRBD2 matches at 16 bases. CDR1 is SGHDN, CDR2 FVKESK, per germline. The CDR3 runs 18 residues. Trimming cost V 4 bases and J 3 bases; bases outside gene matches: 8. CDR3 amino acids: CASSLGLAGGLREETQYF. CDR3 coding DNA: TGTGCCAGCAGCCTGGGACTAGCGGGGGGGCTTCGGGAAGAGACCCAGTACTTC.

V usage is TRBV5-1 and J usage is TRBJ2-1; perhaps TRBD2 as D (6 bases). This CDR3 spans 15 amino acids. In germline, CDR1 is SGHRS, CDR2 YFSETQ. V was clipped by 5 bases and J by 5 bases, with 17 bases between them. Here the CDR3 reads CASSMGLGLNNEQFF. In DNA, the CDR3 is TGCGCCAGCAGTATGGGACTTGGCCTTAACAATGAGCAGTTCTTC.

This chain uses TRBV28 with TRBJ2-7, with D possibly matching TRBD2 (7 bases). Trimming removed 6 bases at V and 5 bases at J, with 17 bases between. There are 14 residues in the CDR3. The V gene's germline CDR1 is MDHEN and CDR2 SYDVKM. The CDR3, as DNA: TGTGCCAGCAGGGGAGGGGGAGAAAGTAACGAGCAGTACTTC. Its protein is CASRGGGESNEQYF.

The gene calls are TRBV7-9 and TRBJ1-6; no clear D. Germline V gene lookup returns CDR1 SEHNR and CDR2 FQNEAQ (reference sequence). This CDR3 spans 15 amino acids. V was cut by 4 bases and J by 3 bases, with 10 bases left in between. The CDR3 loop is CASSSARDYNSPLHF. DNA of the CDR3: TGTGCCAGCAGCTCGGCCCGGGACTATAATTCACCCCTCCACTTT.

V usage is TRBV9 and J usage is TRBJ2-1, with 8 bases identical to TRBD2. Germline assignment: CDR1 SGDLS and CDR2 YYNGEE. CDR3 size: 14 residues. V was clipped by 2 bases and J by 8 bases; unmatched bases: 6. CDR3 sequence: CASSVGTRADEQFF. CDR3 nucleotide sequence: TGTGCCAGCAGCGTTGGGACTAGAGCCGATGAGCAGTTCTTC.

The table lists this clone with a few counts. The J gene is TRBJ2-3, the V gene TRBV12-2; the table's D call, TRBD1, was not checked against the DNA. TRBV12-2 is described as a pseudogene. The CDR3 consists of 14 residues. The DNA for the CDR3 is TGTGCAAGTCGCCGGGGACAGGGAACAGATACGCAGTATTTT. Translation: CASRRGQGTDTQYF.

The V call is TRBV27, the J call TRBJ2-5; 13 bases fit TRBD2. This CDR3 contains 15 residues. In germline, CDR1 is MNHEY, CDR2 SMNVEV (reference sequence). V was clipped by 5 bases and J by 5 bases; unmatched bases: 5. The CDR3 region has the DNA TGTGCCAGCAGTATTTGGACTAGCGGGAGTGAGACCCAGTACTTC. Its protein product is CASSIWTSGSETQYF.

The rearrangement uses TRBV29-1 and TRBJ1-2; perhaps TRBD1 as D (6 bases). With 6 bases removed from V and 3 bases from J, the gap between germline ends came to 14 bases. Germline V gene sequence: CDR1 SQVTM, CDR2 ANQGSEA. The CDR3 extends over 13 amino acids. CDR3 protein: CSVILQGDYGYTF. As DNA, the CDR3 is TGCAGCGTCATTCTACAGGGAGACTATGGCTACACCTTC.

V is TRBV4-1 and J is TRBJ2-5, with D maybe TRBD2 (6 bases). CDR3 length: 16 residues. Germline V gives CDR1 MGHRA, CDR2 YSYEKL. V lost 0 bases and J lost 4, with 15 bases in between. CDR3 amino acids: CASSQERGGMVETQYF. The CDR3 region has the DNA TGCGCCAGCAGCCAAGAGCGGGGAGGTATGGTAGAGACCCAGTACTTC.

Regarding this clone: At one of its ends the junction is not consistent with the germline gene, which may arise from a read error. The J gene is TRBJ2-7, the V gene TRBV5-1, with 9 bases that match TRBD1. The CDR3 has 14 amino acids. The V gene's germline CDR1 is SGHRS and CDR2 YFSETQ. The CDR3 region has the DNA TGCGCCAGCAGATTGGGGGACAGGGTATACGAGCAGTACTTC. Its protein product is CASRLGDRVYEQYF.

This clone was picked up a small number of times. This chain connects TRBV4-2 to TRBJ2-7, with 8 bases that match TRBD1. V shed 0 bases, J shed 2 bases, and the junction held 0 bases outside the gene matches. The CDR3 totals 14 residues. Germline loops: CDR1 LGHNA, CDR2 YNFKEQ. The CDR3 bases are TGTGCCAGCAGCCAAGAGGGACAGGCCTACGAGCAGTACTTC. This translates into CASSQEGQAYEQYF.

The V call is TRBV9, the J call TRBJ1-1; tentatively, D is TRBD1 (6 bases). The ends were cut back, 4 bases at V and 0 bases at J, with 22 bases in the middle. The CDR3 spans 18 residues. The V gene's germline CDR1 is SGDLS and CDR2 YYNGEE. The CDR3 here is CASSPTGGGPNLNTEAFF. The DNA for the CDR3 is TGTGCCAGCAGCCCTACGGGAGGGGGGCCAAATTTGAACACTGAAGCTTTCTTT.